These 27 T cell receptor beta chains were sequenced from one sample in a study of regulatory T cells in long-lasting Graves disease. Time point: newly diagnosed GD, antithyroid drugs for less than 3 months. Following extraction of RNA from PBMCs, that RNA was used to make the TCR library. Relying on iRepertoire HTBI primers and Arm-PCR of CDR3 regions, the team built TCR beta libraries. TCRdb itself ran the multiplex PCR reads through MiXCR, one entry per CDR3 protein. This table has under 300,000 distinct CDR3 sequences, around 16% appearing once. The source was peripheral blood mononuclear cells (PBMCs), collected at new diagnosis, from a patient treated with antithyroid drugs. Receptors originate from a female donor with Graves disease.

This clonotype was observed many times. This chain connects TRBV29-1 to TRBJ2-7; 7 bases fit TRBD2. The germline CDR1 and CDR2 sequences are SQVTM and ANQGSEA. The V segment lost 6 bases and the J segment 6 bases; nucleotides outside the gene matches: 11. The length of the CDR3 is 13 residues. This chain's CDR3 is CSVGGPPKGEQYF. Here the CDR3 DNA reads TGCAGCGTGGGAGGGCCGCCCAAGGGCGAGCAGTACTTC.

This clonotype was counted many times. CDR3 in DNA: TGTGCCACCAGTAGCGGGCCAGATGAGACCCAGTACTTC. Protein product: CATSSGPDETQYF. The chain recombines TRBV24-1 with TRBJ2-5; tentatively, D is TRBD2 (6 bases). Trimming removed 6 bases from V and 5 bases from J, with 12 bases in between. Germline lookup yields CDR1 KGHDR and CDR2 SFDVKD. CDR3 length: 13 amino acids.

This clonotype appeared a few times. The rearrangement links TRBV11-2 to TRBJ1-3; D is uncertain. The V gene's germline CDR1 is SGHAT and CDR2 FQNNGV. V lost 1 base and J lost 0, with 13 bases in between. The CDR3 spans 17 residues. CDR3 in DNA: TGTGCCAGCAGCTTAGGAATGACGATGAGCTCTGGAAACACCATATATTTT. It codes for CASSLGMTMSSGNTIYF.

This clonotype came up many times. The chain combines TRBV27 with TRBJ2-5; D is possibly TRBD1 or TRBD2 (5 bases each). The germline gives CDR1 MNHEY, CDR2 SMNVEV (reference sequence). The germline V and J ends were trimmed by 3 bases and 7 bases, with 12 bases remaining between them. The CDR3 has 13 amino acids. The CDR3 reads CASSFGARGTQYF. The CDR3 nucleotides are TGTGCCAGCAGTTTCGGGGCCCGGGGGACCCAGTACTTC.

The chain combines TRBV12-3 or TRBV12-4 with TRBJ2-7; 8 bases agree with TRBD2. The CDR3 runs 17 residues. V lost 8 bases, J lost 3 bases, and 18 bases stayed unmatched. CDR3 DNA sequence: TGTGCCAGCCGATATCGGGGACTAGTTTTGATCGGCTACGAGCAGTACGTC. As protein: CASRYRGLVLIGYEQYV.

Comment on this clonotype: A far larger clone is off by one base, so a read error is likely. The chain recombines TRBV2 with TRBJ2-1; 9 bases match TRBD2. Germline CDR1 and CDR2: SNHLY and FYNNEI. The CDR3 is 17 amino acids. Losses at the gene ends were 7 bases for V and 9 bases for J; bases not matched to a gene: 19. The CDR3 is CASITGASGGRAGEQFF. The CDR3, as DNA: TGTGCCAGCATTACAGGGGCTAGCGGCGGGAGGGCCGGTGAGCAGTTCTTC.

This clonotype was recorded many times. This chain links TRBV6-6 with TRBJ1-2; 9 bases are a match to TRBD1. CDR3 length equals 14 residues. Looked up from germline, CDR1 is MNHNY and CDR2 is SVGAGI (reference sequence). Losses at the gene ends were 0 bases for V and 8 bases for J; bases not matched to a gene: 4. CDR3 residues: CASSYSTGGGGYTF. The CDR3 DNA reads TGTGCCAGCAGTTACTCGACAGGGGGAGGAGGCTACACCTTC.

Comment on this clonotype: With a much larger clone just one base away, this may be a read error. The chain uses TRBV18 and TRBJ2-3; 12 nucleotides agree with TRBD2. This CDR3 is built from 14 residues. In germline, CDR1 is KGHSH, CDR2 LQKENI. This CDR3 is CGSSRGLAGDTQYF. CDR3 nucleotide sequence: TGTGGCAGCTCACGGGGACTAGCGGGTGATACGCAGTATTTT.

This clonotype came up many times. The CDR3 sequence: CASSPTMTSMDEQFF. Here the CDR3 DNA reads TGTGCCAGCTCCCCAACTATGACTAGCATGGATGAGCAGTTCTTC. The chain carries TRBV18 and TRBJ2-1; 7 nucleotides align to TRBD2. CDR1 KGHSH and CDR2 LQKENI come from the germline V gene. This CDR3 has 15 residues. V trimming: 6 bases; J trimming: 8 bases; junction bases outside the gene matches: 13.

This clonotype has a handful of counts. The J gene is TRBJ1-5, the V gene TRBV28; D ambiguous. Trimming removed 3 bases from V and 0 bases from J, with 15 bases in between. The CDR3 covers 17 residues. From germline, CDR1 is MDHEN and CDR2 SYDVKM. CDR3: CASSFMGSKDSNQPQHF. The DNA for the CDR3 is TGTGCCAGCAGTTTTATGGGGTCGAAGGATAGCAATCAGCCCCAGCATTTT.

This clonotype was recorded many times. This chain joins TRBV7-2 and TRBJ2-3; D gene unclear. The V gene's germline CDR1 is SGHTA and CDR2 FQGNSA. The V and J ends lost 3 bases and 6 bases respectively, with 7 bases between them. The length of the CDR3 is 12 residues. CDR3 region: CASSFFGDTQYF. CDR3 coding DNA: TGTGCCAGCAGCTTCTTCGGGGATACGCAGTATTTT.

This clonotype appeared many times. The chain links TRBV11-2 to TRBJ2-1; TRBD1 agrees at 7 bases. This CDR3 contains 15 residues. The germline V gene encodes CDR1 SGHAT and CDR2 FQNNGV. The trim removed 4 bases at V and 0 bases at J, leaving 3 bases unmatched. CDR3 region: CASSYRDSSYNEQFF. The CDR3 coding sequence is TGTGCCAGCAGCTACCGGGACAGCTCCTACAATGAGCAGTTCTTC. The full variable domain, in which reference TRBV11-2 and TRBJ2-1 provide the parts outside the CDR3, is EAGVAQSPRYKIIEKRQSVAFWCNPISGHATLYWYQQILGQGPKLLIQFQNNGVVDDSQLPKDRFSAERLKGVDSTLKIQPAKLEDSAVYLCASSYRDSSYNEQFFGPGTRLTVL.

This clonotype was seen at least ten times. The rearrangement links TRBV6-1 to TRBJ2-7; possibly TRBD2 for D (5 bases). CDR1 is MNHNS, CDR2 SASEGT, per germline. V was shortened by 7 bases and J by 0 bases, with 13 bases between the two germline ends. This CDR3 is 14 amino acids long. CDR3 region: CASKSAGSSYEQYF. The CDR3 DNA sequence: TGTGCCAGCAAGAGCGCGGGCAGCTCCTACGAGCAGTACTTC.

This clonotype was counted a few times. The genes are TRBV6-5 and TRBJ1-1, with 7 bases fitting TRBD1. The CDR3 loop spans 18 amino acids. Germline CDR1 MNHEY, CDR2 SVGAGI. J was trimmed by 2 bases and V by 0 bases; bases with no gene match: 12. The CDR3 nucleotides read TGTGCCAGCAGTTACTCGGGACAGATCATTAATCAAAACACTGAAGCTTTCTTT. This sequence encodes CASSYSGQIINQNTEAFF.

Many counts were recorded for this clonotype. The rearrangement uses TRBV24-1 and TRBJ2-1; 11 bases line up with TRBD2. The CDR3 loop spans 16 amino acids. V lost 2 bases, J lost 7 bases, and 6 bases stayed unmatched. Germline V gene sequence: CDR1 KGHDR, CDR2 SFDVKD. The CDR3, as DNA: TGTGCCACCAGTGATTGGGGTAGCGGGAGGGAAAATGAGCAGTTCTTC. Protein sequence: CATSDWGSGRENEQFF.

This clonotype was seen many times. This chain joins TRBV30 and TRBJ2-3; maybe TRBD2 (5 bases). From germline, CDR1 is GTSNPN and CDR2 SVGIG (reference sequence). There are 13 residues in the CDR3. V was clipped by 5 bases and J by 2 bases, with 11 bases between them. CDR3 loop: CAWSAEATDTQYF. The CDR3 DNA reads as TGTGCCTGGTCAGCGGAGGCCACAGATACGCAGTATTTT. Complete variable domain (other parts from reference TRBV30 and TRBJ2-3): SQTIHQWPATLVQPVGSPLSLECTVEGTSNPNLYWYRQAAGRGLQLLFYSVGIGQISSEVPQNLSASRPQDRQFILSSKKLLLSDSGFYLCAWSAEATDTQYFGPGTRLTVL.

This clonotype was detected ten times or more. The rearrangement uses TRBV12-3 or TRBV12-4 and TRBJ2-7, with D perhaps TRBD1 (6 bases). V lost 5 bases to trimming and J lost 1 base, with 9 bases between them. The CDR3 totals 13 residues. CDR3 loop: CASSPDRSYEQYF. CDR3 nucleotide sequence: TGTGCCAGCAGTCCTGACAGGTCCTACGAGCAGTACTTC.

This clonotype was recorded many times. This chain uses TRBV7-2 with TRBJ1-5; no clear D gene. Germline V CDR1 and CDR2: SGHTA, FQGNSA. The CDR3 covers 13 residues. Trimming removed 5 bases from V and 4 bases from J, with 9 bases in between. The CDR3 nucleotides read TGTGCCAGCAGCCCCTTTAAGAATCAGCCCCAGCATTTT. It codes for CASSPFKNQPQHF.

Ten or more counts support this clonotype. V is TRBV3-1 and J is TRBJ2-1; TRBD1 aligns across 8 bases. J was trimmed by 10 bases and V by 3 bases; bases with no gene match: 5. This CDR3 has 13 amino acids. Germline loops: CDR1 LGHDT, CDR2 YNNKEL (reference sequence). The DNA of the CDR3 is TGTGCCAGCAGCCACGGACAGGGAGGCGAGCAGTTCTTC. This sequence encodes CASSHGQGGEQFF.

A note on this clonotype: This sequence may be a read error, since a much larger clone differs from it by one base. The gene calls are TRBV30 and TRBJ2-7; 9 positions agree with TRBD2. The CDR3 runs 13 residues. The germline gives CDR1 GTSNPN, CDR2 SVGIG (reference sequence). In DNA, the CDR3 is TGTGCCTCCTCCGGGACTAGCTTCCACGAGCAGCACTTC. Translated: CASSGTSFHEQHF.

This clonotype showed up many times. The chain uses TRBV7-2 and TRBJ2-3, with TRBD2 matching over 8 bases. V was pared by 4 bases and J by 5 bases, with 8 bases of the junction left unmatched. The CDR3 has 15 residues. In germline, CDR1 is SGHTA, CDR2 FQGNSA. The CDR3 protein is CASSSRGGTRDTQYF. CDR3 bases: TGTGCCAGCAGCTCCAGGGGAGGGACTAGAGATACGCAGTATTTT.

Many counts were recorded for this clonotype. The rearrangement joins TRBV20-1 to TRBJ1-1, with D unresolved. The CDR3 is 14 residues long. The V end lost 0 bases, the J end lost 3 bases, and 11 bases lay between the germline ends. The germline V gene encodes CDR1 DFQATT and CDR2 SNEGSKA (reference sequence). The CDR3 spells CSARDPAGYTEAFF. CDR3 DNA: TGCAGTGCTAGAGATCCGGCCGGATACACTGAAGCTTTCTTT.

This clonotype came up many times. The chain couples TRBV7-9 to TRBJ2-1; TRBD2 aligns across 11 bases. The CDR3 contains 15 residues. The germline gives CDR1 SEHNR, CDR2 FQNEAQ (reference sequence). Trimming cost V 3 bases and J 8 bases; bases outside gene matches: 6. CDR3 protein: CASSFTSGSSYEQFF. CDR3 DNA sequence: TGTGCCAGCAGCTTCACTAGCGGGAGTTCATATGAGCAGTTCTTC.

A note on this clonotype: A clone one base away is much larger, so this may be a read error. The chain employs TRBV11-3 and TRBJ1-5; D is perhaps TRBD1 (5 bases). CDR1 SGHNT and CDR2 YENEEA come from the germline V gene. This CDR3 is 13 amino acids long. The CDR3 here is CASSTGWDQLQHF. As DNA, the CDR3 is TGTGCCAGCAGCACAGGCTGGGATCAGCTCCAGCATTTT. Full variable domain (missing parts from reference TRBV11-3 and TRBJ1-5): EAGVVQSPRYKIIEKKQPVAFWCNPISGHNTLYWYLQNLGQGPELLIRYENEEAVDDSQLPKDRFSAERLKGVDSTLKIQPAELGDSAVYLCASSTGWDQLQHFGDGTRLSIL.

The chain is built from TRBV2 and TRBJ2-1; the D is unclear. The CDR3 consists of 14 residues. The V end was cut by 4 bases, the J end by 4 bases, with 11 bases between. Germline V gene lookup returns CDR1 SNHLY and CDR2 FYNNEI. CDR3 DNA: TGTGCCAGCAGTGCTAGTTACAGTTACAATGAGCAGTTCTTC. It yields the protein CASSASYSYNEQFF.

This clonotype was counted a few times. This chain uses TRBV19 with TRBJ1-2, with D unresolved. This CDR3 spans 15 amino acids. The V gene's germline CDR1 is LNHDA and CDR2 SQIVND (reference sequence). V was shortened by 3 bases and J by 0 bases, with 11 bases between the two germline ends. CDR3 nucleotide sequence: TGTGCCAGTAGTATTGGTCCCGGGGCTAACTATGGCTACACCTTC. This sequence encodes CASSIGPGANYGYTF.

This clonotype was seen ten or more times. The chain couples TRBV3-1 to TRBJ1-2; no clear D. The germline V gene encodes CDR1 LGHDT and CDR2 YNNKEL (reference sequence). The CDR3 is 11 amino acids. V was clipped by 3 bases and J by 6 bases, with 5 bases between them. Here the CDR3 DNA reads TGTGCCAGCAGCCAGCTAGATGGCTACACCTTC. The encoded protein is CASSQLDGYTF.